This TCR beta chain came from a study of cytomegalovirus exposure and HLA in healthy donors. The PCR made use of 60 Vbeta and 13 Jbeta primers. Per the original data handling: About 11 million of the 75 million to 95 million unique TCR beta chains counted in a later analysis were shared. This table comes from immunoSEQ multiplex PCR, and its TCRdb copy is limited to in-frame clones, with some not included. The D gene and trimming were derived from the DNA, and the V and J assignments and clone size from that table. The data hold 200,000 to 250,000 clones, with around 79% observed a single time. To note about this clone: Its antigen is unidentified.

Points from the study as a whole: The analysis excluded some indistinguishable V segments, including TRBV6-2 and TRBV6-3. An apparent linkage of common viral pathogens to several of the most significant clusters emerged in a later analysis.

The CDR3 contains 15 residues. The V gene end was trimmed by 2 bases and the J gene end by 3 bases; junction bases not matched to a gene: 6. CDR1 is MGHRA, CDR2 YSYEKL, per germline. This TCR was sampled from a girl aged 2-10 years in good health and CMV-seronegative. V is TRBV4-1 and J is TRBJ1-1, with TRBD1 matching 7 bases. Sequenced input: PBMCs. CDR3 in amino acids: CASSQPPTGYTEAFF. The CDR3 DNA follows: TGCGCCAGCAGCCAACCGCCGACAGGGTACACTGAAGCTTTCTTT.